A single sample is the source of the 8 T cell receptor beta chains below, sequenced in a study of monozygotic twins with inflammatory bowel disease. TCRdb re-called the 5' RACE reads; one entry per CDR3 protein, DNA not given. Its clone listing holds fewer than 200,000 distinct CDR3 sequences. Sequences were obtained from blood. Source of these receptors: a human donor with ulcerative colitis or Crohn's disease, or a healthy co-twin of an affected twin (not recorded which).

The chain couples TRBV28 to TRBJ2-3; TCRdb designates TRBD1, a call that cannot be tested without DNA. Per the germline V gene, CDR1 is MDHEN and CDR2 is SYDVKM. The CDR3 has 15 amino acids. The CDR3 loop reads CASAFLTRGKDTQYF.

The chain links TRBV29-1 to TRBJ2-4; TCRdb calls TRBD2, which cannot be checked without DNA. The CDR3 runs to 11 residues. The V gene's germline CDR1 is SQVTM and CDR2 ANQGSEA. Here the CDR3 reads CSVQGGNIQYF. Drawing the rest from reference TRBV29-1 and TRBJ2-4, the complete variable domain is SAVISQKPSRDICQRGTSLTIQCQVDSQVTMMFWYRQQPGQSLTLIATANQGSEATYESGFVIDKFPISRPNLTFSTLTVSNMSPEDSSIYLCSVQGGNIQYFGAGTRLSVL.

The CDR3 loop is CATSDLLGTLNEQFF. This chain links TRBV24-1 with TRBJ2-1; absent DNA, TCRdb's TRBD1 call cannot be checked. Germline V gives CDR1 KGHDR, CDR2 SFDVKD. The CDR3 is 15 amino acids.

This sequence joins TRBV29-1 and TRBJ1-1. CDR1 is SQVTM, CDR2 ANQGSEA, per germline. The length of the CDR3 is 13 residues. CDR3 residues: CSVEDGWNTEAFF. Full variable domain (outside the CDR3, taken from reference TRBV29-1 and TRBJ1-1): SAVISQKPSRDICQRGTSLTIQCQVDSQVTMMFWYRQQPGQSLTLIATANQGSEATYESGFVIDKFPISRPNLTFSTLTVSNMSPEDSSIYLCSVEDGWNTEAFFGQGTRLTVV.

V and J are TRBV27 and TRBJ1-2; TCRdb calls TRBD1, which cannot be checked without DNA. In germline, CDR1 is MNHEY, CDR2 SMNVEV (reference sequence). There are 16 residues in the CDR3. The CDR3 loop is CASSSLDTGGRYGYTF.

The V call is TRBV5-6, the J call TRBJ2-5. This CDR3 region has 14 residues. Germline CDR1 SGHDT, CDR2 YYEEEE. This CDR3 is CASSLVSAQETQYF. The variable domain in full, with the rest retrieved from reference TRBV5-6 and TRBJ2-5, is DAGVTQSPTHLIKTRGQQVTLRCSPKSGHDTVSWYQQALGQGPQFIFQYYEEEERQRGNFPDRFSGHQFPNYSSELNVNALLLGDSALYLCASSLVSAQETQYFGPGTRLLVL.

The V gene is TRBV19, the J gene TRBJ1-2; TCRdb's D call, TRBD1, is unchecked because there is no DNA. The CDR3 runs 16 residues. Germline CDR1 is LNHDA and CDR2 is SQIVND (reference sequence). This chain's CDR3 is CASSIRTGGDNYGYTF. Variable domain in full (rest from reference TRBV19 and TRBJ1-2): DGGITQSPKYLFRKEGQNVTLSCEQNLNHDAMYWYRQDPGQGLRLIYYSQIVNDFQKGDIAEGYSVSREKKESFPLTVTSAQKNPTAFYLCASSIRTGGDNYGYTFGSGTRLTVV.

The V call is TRBV20-1, the J call TRBJ1-6. The germline CDR1 and CDR2 sequences are DFQATT and SNEGSKA (reference sequence). This CDR3 contains 14 residues. The CDR3 is CSARASTVPSPLHF.